The rows below give T cell receptor beta chains drawn from one sample of a study of Ad26.COV2.S vaccination and SARS-CoV-2 variants. The repertoire was sequenced with immunoSEQ multiplex PCR; TCRdb's copy has only in-frame clones and lacks some. Of some 340,000 clones listed, approximately 80% are singletons. This specimen was peripheral blood, taken in a trial of Ad26.COV2.S vaccine versus placebo. The receptors stem from a person between 18 and 59 years old who received the Ad26.COV2.S COVID-19 vaccine or a placebo. The CDR3 runs from the conserved cysteine through the conserved F or W. D genes are given only for firm matches. For some rows the clone size is stated as once, few or many, or as a class when expanded; others skip it.

v_gene	len	j_gene	abundance	d_gene	CDR3aa	CDR3nt
TRBV6-6	14	TRBJ2-7	-	TRBD1	CASRPTGTGTEQYF	TGTGCCAGCAGGCCGACCGGGACAGGGACCGAGCAGTACTTC
TRBV11-2	17	TRBJ2-3	-	-	CASGFYKQVLGTDTQYF	TGTGCCAGCGGATTTTACAAGCAGGTATTGGGAACAGATACGCAGTATTTT
TRBV10-1	16	TRBJ1-3	-	TRBD1	CASSESGTVSGNTIYF	TGCGCCAGCAGTGAGTCTGGGACAGTCTCTGGAAACACCATATATTTT
TRBV27	15	TRBJ1-6	-	-	CASRGGQGYNSPLHF	TGTGCCAGCAGGGGGGGGCAGGGGTACAATTCACCCCTCCACTTT
TRBV7-7	16	TRBJ2-2	-	-	CASSLSGRMDTGELFF	TGTGCCAGCAGCTTATCCGGCAGGATGGACACCGGGGAGCTGTTTTTT
TRBV19	18	TRBJ2-7	-	-	CASSTHAPQASGSYEQYF	TGTGCCAGTAGTACCCACGCCCCACAGGCTTCGGGCTCCTACGAGCAGTACTTC
TRBV5-6	16	TRBJ1-5	-	TRBD1	CASSLYRGPGNQPQHF	TGTGCCAGCAGCTTATACAGGGGGCCGGGCAATCAGCCCCAGCATTTT
TRBV28	14	TRBJ2-3	-	TRBD2	CASGLAGGTDTQYF	TGTGCCAGCGGTTTAGCGGGGGGCACAGATACGCAGTATTTT
TRBV5-1	16	TRBJ1-6	-	TRBD1	CASSLTPSGQTFPLHF	TGCGCCAGCAGCCTGACTCCTTCGGGACAGACGTTTCCCCTCCACTTT
TRBV9	13	TRBJ2-7	-	-	CASSVDSSYEQYF	TGTGCCAGCAGCGTGGACAGCTCCTACGAGCAGTACTTC
TRBV3-1/TRBV3-2	15	TRBJ2-5	once	-	CASSQGVHYQETQYF	TGTGCCAGCAGCCAAGGGGTACACTATCAAGAGACCCAGTACTTC
TRBV6-5	14	TRBJ2-3	few	TRBD2	CASRAERGRNTQYF	TGTGCCAGCAGAGCCGAGCGGGGGCGTAATACGCAGTATTTT
TRBV6-1	13	TRBJ1-1	-	TRBD1	CASSEARDRRAFF	TGTGCCAGCAGTGAAGCGCGGGACAGGAGGGCTTTCTTT
TRBV28	12	TRBJ1-2	-	-	CASSLQGGGYTF	TGTGCCAGCAGCCTACAGGGAGGGGGCTACACCTTC
TRBV6-1	15	TRBJ1-4	-	-	CASSESDSGNEKLFF	TGTGCCAGCAGTGAATCGGACAGCGGGAATGAAAAACTGTTTTTT
TRBV30	14	TRBJ1-3	-	-	CAWIGSTTGNTIYF	TGTGCCTGGATAGGGTCTACAACTGGAAACACCATATATTTT
TRBV11-2	14	TRBJ2-7	-	TRBD2	CASSRGGLYHEQYF	TGTGCCAGCAGCCGGGGGGGCCTCTATCACGAGCAGTACTTC
TRBV13	14	TRBJ2-7	-	-	CASSYGTAYYEQYF	TGTGCCAGCAGCTATGGGACTGCGTACTACGAGCAGTACTTC
TRBV6-6	14	TRBJ1-2	-	-	CASSSQGLNYGYTF	TGTGCCAGCAGTTCCCAGGGTCTTAACTATGGCTACACCTTC
TRBV20-1	11	TRBJ2-7	-	-	CSADGAYEQYF	TGCAGTGCCGACGGGGCCTACGAGCAGTACTTC
TRBV5-4	13	TRBJ2-7	-	TRBD1	CASYRDRGNEQYF	TGTGCCAGCTACCGGGACAGGGGTAACGAGCAGTACTTC
TRBV1	19	TRBJ1-4	-	-	CTSSQEQLGDRPTNEKLFF	TGCACCAGCAGCCAAGAACAATTAGGGGACAGACCAACTAATGAAAAACTGTTTTTT
TRBV6-5	14	TRBJ1-3	-	-	CASTPRGSGNTIYF	TGTGCCAGCACCCCCAGGGGCTCTGGAAACACCATATATTTT
TRBV20-1	9	TRBJ1-1	-	-	CSARGPAFF	TGCAGTGCTAGAGGTCCAGCTTTCTTT
TRBV3-1/TRBV3-2	13	TRBJ1-2	-	TRBD1	CASSQGDSYGYTF	TGTGCCAGCAGCCAAGGGGACAGCTATGGCTACACCTTC
TRBV9	12	TRBJ2-1	-	TRBD1	CASSVDRGDQFF	TGTGCCAGCAGCGTAGACAGGGGCGACCAGTTCTTC
TRBV9	15	TRBJ2-2	-	-	CASSDLGKITGELFF	TGTGCCAGCAGCGACCTCGGGAAAATCACCGGGGAGCTGTTTTTT
TRBV12-3/TRBV12-4	13	TRBJ2-5	-	-	CASSRQAVETQYF	TGTGCCAGCAGCAGACAGGCTGTAGAGACCCAGTACTTC
TRBV25-1	15	TRBJ2-2	-	TRBD2	CASSAAGANTGELFF	TGTGCCAGCAGTGCGGCGGGAGCGAACACCGGGGAGCTGTTTTTT
TRBV3-1/TRBV3-2	14	TRBJ2-7	-	TRBD2	CASSRQRGPYEQYF	TGTGCCAGCAGCCGTCAGCGGGGGCCCTACGAGCAGTACTTC
TRBV11-3	19	TRBJ2-4	-	-	CASSLSDRWTDNAKNIQYF	TGTGCCAGCAGCCTTTCGGATCGTTGGACAGATAATGCCAAAAACATTCAGTACTTC